The T cell receptor beta chain described here comes from a study of early T cells in non-severe SARS-CoV-2 infection. V lost 5 bases, J lost 6 bases, and 19 bases lay in between. Per germline, CDR1 MNHNS and CDR2 SASEGT. The CDR3 is 15 residues long. This clonotype was picked up a small number of times. TCRdb called the 5' RACE reads again in MiXCR, with one record for every CDR3 protein. The table includes about 60,000 distinct CDR3 sequences, roughly a tenth detected once. This receptor was taken from an adult who was a healthcare worker with PCR-confirmed SARS-CoV-2 infection or an uninfected control (not recorded which). The specimen was whole blood. The chain recombines TRBV6-1 with TRBJ1-1, with D possibly matching TRBD1 (5 bases). The CDR3: CASSPGSGRFAEAFF. CDR3 coding DNA: TGTGCCAGCAGTCCCGGTTCGGGACGGTTTGCTGAAGCTTTCTTT.